One sample yielded the 12 T cell receptor beta chains listed below, sequenced in a study of identifying expanded T cells in peripheral blood (dated by TCRdb to between 2017 and 2020). Receptors were amplified or captured by the immunoSEQ multiplex PCR assay. Not all clones reach the TCRdb copy of this immuneACCESS table, which keeps in-frame sequences only. Checked studies attribute under half of the gap to unresolved V genes and leave the rest unexplained. The sample has around 120,000 clones on record, 65% to 90% of them singletons. Around 8.4% of the sample lies in the top ten. The sample was blood. The receptor set was obtained from a person aged 18 to 75 in good health.

The CDR3 is CASSLALGQGIYEQYF. The CDR3, as DNA: TGTGCCAGCAGCTTAGCGCTCGGACAGGGTATTTACGAGCAGTACTTC. The J gene is TRBJ2-7, the V gene TRBV11-3; TRBD1 matches 8 bases. Germline V lookup: CDR1 SGHNT, CDR2 YENEEA. The CDR3 spans 16 residues. V dropped 1 base and J dropped 4; count of bases not matched to a gene: 9.

For the CDR3, the DNA is TGTGCCAGCACTTTTACAGGCACAGATACGCAGTATTTT. Encoded protein: CASTFTGTDTQYF. The chain combines TRBV6-6 with TRBJ2-3; D is unclear. The CDR3 is 13 residues long. Germline V lookup: CDR1 MNHNY, CDR2 SVGAGI (reference sequence). Trimming removed 7 bases at V and 1 base at J, with 9 bases between.

The chain couples TRBV4-3 to TRBJ2-1; TRBD2 agrees at 8 bases. The CDR3 runs 16 residues. Germline CDR1 and CDR2: LGHNA and YSLEER. The trim removed 3 bases at V and 8 bases at J, leaving 12 bases unmatched. The CDR3 sequence is CASSQETGGPADEQFF. The CDR3 coding sequence is TGCGCCAGCAGCCAGGAGACGGGGGGGCCCGCAGATGAGCAGTTCTTC.

The rearrangement joins TRBV21-1 to TRBJ2-3; the table's D call, TRBD2, has no DNA check behind it. TRBV21-1 is flagged as a pseudogene. The CDR3 consists of 18 residues. For the CDR3, the DNA is TGTGCCAGCAGTCCTCACTGGACTAGCGGGGCTAGCACAGATACGCAGTATTTT. This sequence encodes CASSPHWTSGASTDTQYF.

This clone was counted once. The chain uses TRBV7-3 and TRBJ2-5; the match to TRBD2 covers 12 bases. Germline V gene sequence: CDR1 SGHTA, CDR2 FQGTGA. The CDR3 spans 18 residues. V lost 3 bases and J lost 5; bases outside the gene matches: 13. Here the CDR3 DNA reads TGTGCCAGCAGCTTGGGCCCTAGCGGGAGGGCTCGGGGGGAGACCCAGTACTTC. Its translation is CASSLGPSGRARGETQYF.

This sequence joins TRBV7-9 and TRBJ1-1; D gene unclear. The CDR3 is 13 residues long. Trimming stripped 3 bases from V and 1 base from J, with 6 bases between. Germline-derived CDR1 and CDR2 are SEHNR and FQNEAQ (reference sequence). The CDR3 sequence is CASSFKANTEAFF. The CDR3 DNA reads TGTGCCAGCAGCTTTAAGGCGAACACTGAAGCTTTCTTT.

This clone was counted once. V usage is TRBV5-6 and J usage is TRBJ1-1; no definite D call. Germline-derived CDR1 and CDR2 are SGHDT and YYEEEE. The length of the CDR3 is 13 residues. V dropped 1 base and J dropped 3 bases, with 7 bases sitting between them. CDR3 DNA: TGTGCCAGCAGCTTGCGAAGAGACACTGAAGCTTTCTTT. It yields the protein CASSLRRDTEAFF. Full variable domain (missing parts from reference TRBV5-6 and TRBJ1-1): DAGVTQSPTHLIKTRGQQVTLRCSPKSGHDTVSWYQQALGQGPQFIFQYYEEEERQRGNFPDRFSGHQFPNYSSELNVNALLLGDSALYLCASSLRRDTEAFFGQGTRLTVV.

This clone was counted once. The rearrangement links TRBV14 to TRBJ2-5; 7 bases fit TRBD1. The CDR3 length is 15 residues. CDR1 and CDR2 (germline): SGHDN, FVKESK. After removal of 6 bases from V and 1 base from J, the junction contained 8 bases not matched to a gene. This CDR3 reads CASSRETGVQETQYF. The CDR3 nucleotides are TGTGCCAGCAGTCGAGAAACAGGGGTCCAAGAGACCCAGTACTTC. The whole variable domain, filled in from reference TRBV14 and TRBJ2-5, reads EAGVTQFPSHSVIEKGQTVTLRCDPISGHDNLYWYRRVMGKEIKFLLHFVKESKQDESGMPNNRFLAERTGGTYSTLKVQPAELEDSGVYFCASSRETGVQETQYFGPGTRLLVL.

V usage is TRBV7-9 and J usage is TRBJ2-6; no clear D. From germline, CDR1 is SEHNR and CDR2 FQNEAQ (reference sequence). Trimming pared 2 bases from V and 4 bases from J, leaving 18 bases between. The CDR3 is 18 amino acids. The DNA of the CDR3 is TGTGCCAGCAGCTTACTATCGGACGTCGGATCCGGGGCCAACGTCCTGACTTTC. It codes for CASSLLSDVGSGANVLTF.

The rearrangement joins TRBV7-9 to TRBJ2-7; D is undetermined. CDR1 and CDR2 from the germline V gene are SEHNR and FQNEAQ (reference sequence). The V end lost 5 bases, the J end lost 3 bases, and 8 bases lay between the germline ends. The CDR3 contains 12 residues. The CDR3: CASSVGRYEQYF. The CDR3 DNA follows: TGTGCCAGCAGCGTCGGGCGCTACGAGCAGTACTTC.

V gene TRBV30 combines with J gene TRBJ2-7, with 10 positions matching TRBD2. The germline V gene has CDR1 GTSNPN and CDR2 SVGIG (reference sequence). J gave up 4 bases and V 2 bases, and 5 bases lay outside the gene matches. The CDR3 is made up of 14 amino acids. The DNA for the CDR3 is TGTGCCTGGAGTTCTAGCGGGGGAAGATACGAGCAGTACTTC. It codes for CAWSSSGGRYEQYF.

The rearrangement links TRBV18 to TRBJ2-3; 7 nucleotides agree with TRBD1. CDR3 size: 17 residues. Germline V gives CDR1 KGHSH, CDR2 LQKENI. With 4 bases clipped from V and 2 bases from J, the junction kept 12 bases outside the gene matches. The DNA for the CDR3 is TGTGCCAGCTCACAAGTTCCCGGGACAGCGATCACAGATACGCAGTATTTT. Protein product: CASSQVPGTAITDTQYF.